These 9 T cell receptor beta chains were sequenced from one sample in a study of cytomegalovirus exposure and HLA in healthy donors. The study ran its PCR with 60 Vbeta and 13 Jbeta primers. Only in-frame clones appear in the TCRdb table, and some are missing; sequencing was by immunoSEQ multiplex PCR. The sample holds tens of thousands of clones, just under 80% seen once. The specimen sequenced was PBMCs. The origin of the receptors is a male donor in good health and CMV-seropositive.

This clone turned up a few times. The rearrangement joins TRBV5-1 to TRBJ1-2; maybe TRBD1 (5 bases). This CDR3 spans 16 amino acids. Germline V lookup: CDR1 SGHRS, CDR2 YFSETQ. V lost 0 bases, J lost 9 bases, and 21 bases lay in between. The CDR3 DNA sequence: TGCGCCAGCAGCTTGGCCGTACCGGGGCAGGGCGGGAGCTACACCTTC. This encodes CASSLAVPGQGGSYTF.

This clone was picked up a small number of times. J is TRBJ2-6 and V is TRBV7-8; TRBD1 matches 9 bases. CDR1 SGHVS and CDR2 FQNEAQ come from the germline V gene. Losses at the gene ends were 6 bases for V and 2 bases for J; bases not matched to a gene: 5. The CDR3 sequence is 16 residues long. The CDR3 DNA reads as TGTGCCAGCAGTTACACAGGGGGCGCTGGGGCCAACGTCCTGACTTTC. The encoded protein is CASSYTGGAGANVLTF. The complete variable domain, with remaining parts taken from reference TRBV7-8 and TRBJ2-6, reads GAGVSQSPRYKVAKRGQDVALRCDPISGHVSLFWYQQALGQGPEFLTYFQNEAQLDKSGLPSDRFFAERPEGSVSTLKIQRTQQEDSAVYLCASSYTGGAGANVLTFGAGSRLTVL.

The chain couples TRBV14 to TRBJ2-3, with 13 bases aligning to TRBD2. The CDR3 runs 16 residues. V shed 0 bases and J 8 bases; nucleotides not matched to a gene: 5. Looked up from germline, CDR1 is SGHDN and CDR2 is FVKESK. CDR3 sequence reads: CASSQDATSGRITQYF. The DNA for the CDR3 is TGTGCCAGCAGCCAAGACGCGACTAGCGGGAGGATTACGCAGTATTTT.

The gene calls are TRBV28 and TRBJ1-1, with D uncertain. The CDR3 extends over 15 amino acids. Germline V lookup: CDR1 MDHEN, CDR2 SYDVKM. Trimming left V 1 base short and J 1 base short, with 10 bases between. CDR3 DNA sequence: TGTGCCAGCAGTTTATCTCAGATAAAGAACACTGAAGCTTTCTTT. This codes for CASSLSQIKNTEAFF.

The chain has TRBV7-9 and TRBJ2-1; the D gene is possibly TRBD2 (6 bases). Trimming left V 3 bases short and J 5 bases short, with 17 bases between. The germline gives CDR1 SEHNR, CDR2 FQNEAQ (reference sequence). There are 16 residues in the CDR3. The CDR3 protein is CASSFIPAGDNNEQFF. In DNA, the CDR3 is TGTGCCAGCAGCTTCATCCCAGCGGGTGACAACAATGAGCAGTTCTTC.

V is TRBV2 and J is TRBJ1-1; 7 bases fit TRBD1. Germline V gene data show CDR1 as SNHLY and CDR2 as FYNNEI. The CDR3 runs to 11 residues. CDR3 sequence reads: CEGQTNTEAFF. The CDR3 nucleotides read TGTGAGGGACAGACTAACACTGAAGCTTTCTTT. Looking up the rest from reference TRBV2 and TRBJ1-1 gives the full variable domain: EPEVTQTPSHQVTQMGQEVILRCVPISNHLYFYWYRQILGQKVEFLVSFYNNEISEKSEIFDDQFSVERPDGSNFTLKIRSTKLEDSAMYFCEGQTNTEAFFGQGTRLTVV.

A few counts support this clone. CDR3 DNA sequence: TGTGCCAGCAGTAAGACTGAGAACACTGAAGCTTTCTTT. Translating it yields CASSKTENTEAFF. The chain is built from TRBV6-1 and TRBJ1-1, with D hard to call. CDR3 length: 13 residues. Germline assignment: CDR1 MNHNS and CDR2 SASEGT. V shed 5 bases and J shed 1 base, with 8 bases lying between them.

The chain joins TRBV9 to TRBJ2-7; possibly TRBD1 for D (5 bases). V lost 0 bases and J lost 2, with 9 bases in between. Germline CDR1 reads SGDLS; CDR2 reads YYNGEE. This CDR3 is 14 amino acids long. The CDR3 loop reads CASSVEDRTYEQYF. CDR3 DNA: TGTGCCAGCAGCGTAGAAGACAGAACCTACGAGCAGTACTTC.

This clone was picked up a small number of times. The chain is built from TRBV5-1 and TRBJ2-1, with 11 bases that match TRBD2. CDR1 is SGHRS, CDR2 YFSETQ, per germline. The junction had 14 bases not matched to a gene; V was cut back by 4 bases and J by 5 bases. The CDR3 has 18 residues. CDR3 in DNA: TGCGCCAGCAGCACTGCCCCCCCGGGACTAGCGGAAAACAATGAGCAGTTCTTC. Its protein product is CASSTAPPGLAENNEQFF.